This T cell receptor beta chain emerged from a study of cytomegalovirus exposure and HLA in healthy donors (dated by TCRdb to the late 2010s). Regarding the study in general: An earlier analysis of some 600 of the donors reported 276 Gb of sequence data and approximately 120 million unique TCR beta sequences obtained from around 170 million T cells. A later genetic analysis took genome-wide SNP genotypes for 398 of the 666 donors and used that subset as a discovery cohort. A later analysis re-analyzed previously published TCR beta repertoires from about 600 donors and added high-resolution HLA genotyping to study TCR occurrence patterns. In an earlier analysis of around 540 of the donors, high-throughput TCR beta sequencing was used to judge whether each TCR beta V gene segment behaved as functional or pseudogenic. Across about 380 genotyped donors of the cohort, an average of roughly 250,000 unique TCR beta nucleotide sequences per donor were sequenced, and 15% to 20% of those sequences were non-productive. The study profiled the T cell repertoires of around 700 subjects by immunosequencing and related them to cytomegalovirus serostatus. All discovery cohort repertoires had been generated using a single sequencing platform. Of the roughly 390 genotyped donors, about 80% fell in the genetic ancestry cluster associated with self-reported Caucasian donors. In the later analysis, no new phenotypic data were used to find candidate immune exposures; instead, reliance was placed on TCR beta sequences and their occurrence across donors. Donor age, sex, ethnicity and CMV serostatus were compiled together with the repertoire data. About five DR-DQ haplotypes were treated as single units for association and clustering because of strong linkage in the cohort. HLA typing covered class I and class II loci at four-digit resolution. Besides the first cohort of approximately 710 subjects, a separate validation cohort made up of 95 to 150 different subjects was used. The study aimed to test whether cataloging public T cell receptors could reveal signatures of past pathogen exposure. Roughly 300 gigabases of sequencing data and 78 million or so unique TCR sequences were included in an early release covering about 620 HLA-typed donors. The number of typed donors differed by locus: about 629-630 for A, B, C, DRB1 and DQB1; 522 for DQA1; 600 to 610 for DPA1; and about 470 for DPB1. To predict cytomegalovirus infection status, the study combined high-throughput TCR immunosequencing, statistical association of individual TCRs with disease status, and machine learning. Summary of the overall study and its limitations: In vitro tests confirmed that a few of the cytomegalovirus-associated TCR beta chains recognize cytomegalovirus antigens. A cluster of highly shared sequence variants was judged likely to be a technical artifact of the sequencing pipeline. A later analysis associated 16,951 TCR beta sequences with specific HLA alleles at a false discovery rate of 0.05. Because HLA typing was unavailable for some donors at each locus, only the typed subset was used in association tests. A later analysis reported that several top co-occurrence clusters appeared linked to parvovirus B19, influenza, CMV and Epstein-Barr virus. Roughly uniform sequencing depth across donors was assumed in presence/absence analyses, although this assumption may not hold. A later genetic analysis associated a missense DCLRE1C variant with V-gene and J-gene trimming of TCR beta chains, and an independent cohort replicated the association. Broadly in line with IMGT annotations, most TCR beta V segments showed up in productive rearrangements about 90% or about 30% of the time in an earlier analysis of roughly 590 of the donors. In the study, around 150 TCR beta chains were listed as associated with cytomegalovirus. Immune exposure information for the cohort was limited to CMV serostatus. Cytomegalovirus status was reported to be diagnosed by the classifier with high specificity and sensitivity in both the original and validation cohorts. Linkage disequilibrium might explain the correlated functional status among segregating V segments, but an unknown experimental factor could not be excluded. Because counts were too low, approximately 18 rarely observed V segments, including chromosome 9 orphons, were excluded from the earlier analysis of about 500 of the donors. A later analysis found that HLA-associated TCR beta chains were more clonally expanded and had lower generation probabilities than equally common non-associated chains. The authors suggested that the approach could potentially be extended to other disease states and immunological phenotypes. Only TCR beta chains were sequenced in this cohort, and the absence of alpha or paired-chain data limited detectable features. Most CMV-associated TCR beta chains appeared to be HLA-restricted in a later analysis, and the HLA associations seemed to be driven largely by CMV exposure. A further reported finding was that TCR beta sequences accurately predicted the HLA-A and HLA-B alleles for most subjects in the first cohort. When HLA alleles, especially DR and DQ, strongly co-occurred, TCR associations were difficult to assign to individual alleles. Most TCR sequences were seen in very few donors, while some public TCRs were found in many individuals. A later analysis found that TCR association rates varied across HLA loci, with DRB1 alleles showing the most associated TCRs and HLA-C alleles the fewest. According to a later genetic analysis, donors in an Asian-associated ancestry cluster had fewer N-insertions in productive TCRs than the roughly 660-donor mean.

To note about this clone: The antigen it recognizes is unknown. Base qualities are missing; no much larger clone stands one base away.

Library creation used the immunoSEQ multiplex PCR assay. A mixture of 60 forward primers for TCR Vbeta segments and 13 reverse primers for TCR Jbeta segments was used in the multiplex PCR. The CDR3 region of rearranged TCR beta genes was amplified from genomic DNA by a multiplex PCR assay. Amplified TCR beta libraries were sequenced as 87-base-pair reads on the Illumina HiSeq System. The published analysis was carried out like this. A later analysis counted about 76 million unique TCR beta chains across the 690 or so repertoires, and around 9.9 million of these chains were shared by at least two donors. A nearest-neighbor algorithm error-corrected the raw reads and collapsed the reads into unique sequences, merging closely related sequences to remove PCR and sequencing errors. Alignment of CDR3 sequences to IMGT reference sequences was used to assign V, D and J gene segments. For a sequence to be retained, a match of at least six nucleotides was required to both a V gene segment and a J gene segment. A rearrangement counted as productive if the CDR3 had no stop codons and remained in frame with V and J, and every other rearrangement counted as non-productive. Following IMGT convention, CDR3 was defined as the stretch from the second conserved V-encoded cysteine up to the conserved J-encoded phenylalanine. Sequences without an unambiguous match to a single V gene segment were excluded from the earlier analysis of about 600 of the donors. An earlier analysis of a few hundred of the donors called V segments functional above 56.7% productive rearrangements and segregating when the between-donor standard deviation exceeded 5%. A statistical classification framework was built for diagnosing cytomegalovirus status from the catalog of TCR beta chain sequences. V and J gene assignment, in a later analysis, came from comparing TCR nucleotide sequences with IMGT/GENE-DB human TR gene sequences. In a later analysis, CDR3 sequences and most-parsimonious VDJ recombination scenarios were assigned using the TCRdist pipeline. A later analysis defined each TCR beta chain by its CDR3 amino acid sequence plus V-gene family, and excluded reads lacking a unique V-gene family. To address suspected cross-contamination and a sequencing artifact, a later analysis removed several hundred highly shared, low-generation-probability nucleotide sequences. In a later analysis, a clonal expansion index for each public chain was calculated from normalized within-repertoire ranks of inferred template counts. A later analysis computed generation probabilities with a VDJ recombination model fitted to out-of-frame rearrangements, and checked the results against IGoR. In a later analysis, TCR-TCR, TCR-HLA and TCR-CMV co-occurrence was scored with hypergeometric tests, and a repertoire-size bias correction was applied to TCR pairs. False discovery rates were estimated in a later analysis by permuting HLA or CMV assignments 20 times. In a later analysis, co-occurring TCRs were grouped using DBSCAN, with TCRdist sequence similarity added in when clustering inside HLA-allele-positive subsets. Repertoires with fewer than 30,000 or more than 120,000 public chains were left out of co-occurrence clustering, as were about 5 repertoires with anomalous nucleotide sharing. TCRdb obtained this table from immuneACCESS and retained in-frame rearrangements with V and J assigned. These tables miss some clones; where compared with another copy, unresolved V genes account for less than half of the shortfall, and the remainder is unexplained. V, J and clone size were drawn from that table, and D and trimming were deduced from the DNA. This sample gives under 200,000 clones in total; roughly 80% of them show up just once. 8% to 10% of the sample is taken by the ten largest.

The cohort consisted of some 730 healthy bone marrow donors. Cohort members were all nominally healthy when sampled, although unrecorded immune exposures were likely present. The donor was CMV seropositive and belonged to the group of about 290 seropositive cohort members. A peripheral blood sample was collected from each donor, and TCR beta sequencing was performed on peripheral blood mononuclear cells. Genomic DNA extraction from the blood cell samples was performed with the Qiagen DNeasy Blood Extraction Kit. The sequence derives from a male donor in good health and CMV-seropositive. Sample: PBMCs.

Here is the DNA: TGTGCCTGGAGTGTAATTAAGGGGGAGCAGTACTTC. It encodes CAWSVIKGEQYF. The rearranged segments are TRBV30 and TRBJ2-7; TRBD1 could be the D gene, as 5 bases match. Per the germline V gene (reference sequence), GTSNPN is the CDR1 and SVGIG is the CDR2. From the cysteine through the phenylalanine, the CDR3 covers 12 amino acids. Only the CDR3 part of the read is kept: 36 bases, read in frame from the first base. V loses 0 bases of germline sequence and J loses 7 bases, and the interval between the two ends is 10 bases.